This T cell receptor beta chain was captured in a study of blood T cell repertoires in COVID-19. At the level of the study: From the United States, Italy and Spain came samples of acute and convalescent COVID-19. PBMCs, B-cell-depleted T cells, or T cells provided the cDNA or gDNA that made up the material.

In this sample, this clone turned up a few times. This CDR3 comprises 12 residues. The germline V gene has CDR1 KGHSH and CDR2 LQKENI. V was cut by 4 bases and J by 4 bases, with 8 bases left in between. Methods used by the authors: From reference gene primer amplification, estimates of nucleated cell counts were derived. Assay: immunoSEQ multiplex PCR; the TCRdb copy retains only in-frame clones and omits some. V, J and clone size reflect that table, while D and trimming were determined from the DNA. Here the sample spans approximately 99,000 clones, less than 75% being singletons. This rearrangement joins TRBV18 to TRBJ2-7; the D is unclear. The specimen sequenced was peripheral blood. This clonotype was obtained from a woman in her thirties or forties with acute or convalescent COVID-19. DNA of the CDR3: TGTGCCAGCTCACTCCGACAATACGAGCAGTACTTC. This gives the protein CASSLRQYEQYF.